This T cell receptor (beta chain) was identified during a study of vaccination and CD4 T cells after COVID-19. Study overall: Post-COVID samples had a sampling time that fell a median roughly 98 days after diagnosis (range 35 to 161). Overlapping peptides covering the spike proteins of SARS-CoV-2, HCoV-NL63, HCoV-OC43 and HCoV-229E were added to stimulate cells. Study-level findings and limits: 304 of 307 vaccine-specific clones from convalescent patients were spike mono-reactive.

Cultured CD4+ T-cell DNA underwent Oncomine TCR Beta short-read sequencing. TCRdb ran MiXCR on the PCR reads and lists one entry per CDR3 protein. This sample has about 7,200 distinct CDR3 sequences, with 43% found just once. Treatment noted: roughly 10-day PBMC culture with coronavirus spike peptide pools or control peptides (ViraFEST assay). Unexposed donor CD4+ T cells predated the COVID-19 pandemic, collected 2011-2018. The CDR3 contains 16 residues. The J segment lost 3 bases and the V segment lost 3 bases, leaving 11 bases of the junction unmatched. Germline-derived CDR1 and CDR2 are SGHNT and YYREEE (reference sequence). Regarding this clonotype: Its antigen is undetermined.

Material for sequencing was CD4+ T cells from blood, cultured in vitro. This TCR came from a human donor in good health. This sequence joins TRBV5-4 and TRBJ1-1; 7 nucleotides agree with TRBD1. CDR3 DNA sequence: TGTGCCAGCAGCTCGGCGTGGGACAGCGTGGACACTGAAGCTTTCTTT. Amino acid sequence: CASSSAWDSVDTEAFF.